The 17 T cell receptor beta chains below come from one sample, sequenced in a study of shared clonotypes between healthy human individuals. This table comes from immunoSEQ multiplex PCR, and its TCRdb copy is limited to in-frame clones, with some not included. The sample holds 550,000 to 700,000 clones, about 80% seen once. The specimen sequenced was memory CD4+ T cells sorted from blood. The subset denotes: CD45RA-negative fraction. The source of these receptors is a woman aged 30 to 39 in good health.

The chain combines TRBV15 with TRBJ2-2; TRBD1 is a possible D gene (6 bases). The CDR3 length is 17 residues. V lost 5 bases to trimming and J lost 2 bases, with 18 bases between them. Germline-derived CDR1 and CDR2 are LNHNV and YYDKDF (reference sequence). The CDR3 nucleotides are TGTGCCACCAGCGCCCAGGGGTTTGGGAGAAACACCGGGGAGCTGTTTTTT. Its protein product is CATSAQGFGRNTGELFF.

The chain joins TRBV28 to TRBJ1-5, with D possibly TRBD1 on 5 matching bases. CDR1 is MDHEN and CDR2 is SYDVKM in the germline V gene. The CDR3 runs to 15 residues. The V end was cut by 5 bases, the J end by 6 bases, with 17 bases between. The CDR3 sequence is CASSGGGGSGQPQHF. The CDR3 region has the DNA TGTGCCAGCAGTGGGGGTGGGGGTTCGGGTCAGCCCCAGCATTTT.

The chain recombines TRBV28 with TRBJ1-5; TRBD1 is a possible D gene (5 bases). Germline CDR1 and CDR2: MDHEN and SYDVKM. This CDR3 contains 14 residues. With 5 bases removed from V and 5 bases from J, the gap between germline ends came to 13 bases. The CDR3 coding sequence is TGTGCCAGCAGTACGCAGGGCCTGGATCAGCCCCAGCATTTT. Translated: CASSTQGLDQPQHF.

This chain links TRBV14 with TRBJ1-2, with D maybe TRBD1 (5 bases). CDR3 length equals 12 residues. The V gene lost 3 bases and the J gene lost 6 bases, with 8 bases spanning the gap. Germline V lookup: CDR1 SGHDN, CDR2 FVKESK. The CDR3 protein is CASSHVGDGYTF. The CDR3 DNA sequence: TGTGCCAGCAGCCACGTGGGGGATGGCTACACCTTC. Full variable domain (remainder filled in from reference TRBV14 and TRBJ1-2): EAGVTQFPSHSVIEKGQTVTLRCDPISGHDNLYWYRRVMGKEIKFLLHFVKESKQDESGMPNNRFLAERTGGTYSTLKVQPAELEDSGVYFCASSHVGDGYTFGSGTRLTVV.

This chain connects TRBV28 to TRBJ2-6, with a tentative D call TRBD2 (5 bases). Looked up from germline, CDR1 is MDHEN and CDR2 is SYDVKM. Deletions cut 4 bases from V and 4 bases from J, with 14 bases between. The CDR3 runs to 16 residues. CDR3 region: CASSYRGSGGANVLTF. The CDR3 region has the DNA TGTGCCAGCAGTTATCGGGGTTCTGGCGGGGCCAACGTCCTGACTTTC.

The J gene is TRBJ1-2, the V gene TRBV7-6; 8 bases align to TRBD1. V trimming: 5 bases; J trimming: 6 bases; junction bases outside the gene matches: 17. Per the germline V gene, CDR1 is SGHVS and CDR2 is FNYEAQ. CDR3 length equals 17 residues. CDR3 loop: CASSAGGVYLRPNGYTF. Written as DNA, the CDR3 is TGTGCCAGCAGCGCAGGGGGCGTCTATTTAAGACCTAATGGCTACACCTTC.

The chain employs TRBV18 and TRBJ1-2; 8 bases map to TRBD1. Germline-derived CDR1 and CDR2 are KGHSH and LQKENI. The length of the CDR3 is 15 residues. V shed 5 bases and J 3 bases; nucleotides not matched to a gene: 8. The DNA for the CDR3 is TGTGCCAGCTCATCTCAGGGGGCTGTCGACTATGGCTACACCTTC. Translated: CASSSQGAVDYGYTF. The full variable domain, its missing parts supplied by reference TRBV18 and TRBJ1-2, is NAGVMQNPRHLVRRRGQEARLRCSPMKGHSHVYWYRQLPEEGLKFMVYLQKENIIDESGMPKERFSAEFPKEGPSILRIQQVVRGDSAAYFCASSSQGAVDYGYTFGSGTRLTVV.

CDR3 protein: CASSVQGEADTQYF. The CDR3 region has the DNA TGTGCCAGCAGTGTTCAGGGTGAGGCAGATACGCAGTATTTT. The chain recombines TRBV2 with TRBJ2-3; the D gene is possibly TRBD1 (5 bases). Germline CDR1 reads SNHLY; CDR2 reads FYNNEI. This CDR3 is built from 14 residues. Trimming cost V 4 bases and J 4 bases, with 12 bases left between them.

J is TRBJ2-3 and V is TRBV11-2, with D perhaps TRBD2 (6 bases). Deletions cut 0 bases from V and 0 bases from J, with 19 bases between. The CDR3 consists of 19 residues. Per germline, CDR1 SGHAT and CDR2 FQNNGV. CDR3 in amino acids: CASSLDRGGKWPSTDTQYF. CDR3 nucleotides: TGTGCCAGCAGCTTAGATCGAGGCGGGAAGTGGCCTAGCACAGATACGCAGTATTTT.

The V gene is TRBV6-6, the J gene TRBJ1-5; D unclear. Germline CDR1 is MNHNY and CDR2 is SVGAGI (reference sequence). Trimming shortened V by 4 bases and J by 10 bases, and 14 bases separated the two germline ends. The CDR3 runs 13 residues. The CDR3 bases are TGTGCCAGCAGTTCGTTCTCAGAGGAACCCCAGCATTTT. Its protein product is CASSSFSEEPQHF.

This clone came up many times. The J gene is TRBJ2-7, the V gene TRBV7-2; D gene ambiguous. Looked up from germline, CDR1 is SGHTA and CDR2 is FQGNSA. The germline V and J ends were trimmed by 4 bases and 3 bases, with 10 bases remaining between them. The length of the CDR3 is 13 residues. This chain's CDR3 is CASSSQLGYEQYF. For the CDR3, the DNA is TGTGCCAGCAGCTCCCAACTTGGCTACGAGCAGTACTTC.

J is TRBJ2-2 and V is TRBV4-1; TRBD2 matches at 11 bases. Per the germline V gene, CDR1 is MGHRA and CDR2 is YSYEKL. Germline trimming cut 7 bases from V and 3 bases from J; bases unmatched to any gene: 7. The CDR3 runs 16 residues. This CDR3 is CASTKLAGEHTGELFF. DNA for the CDR3: TGCGCCAGCACCAAACTAGCGGGAGAGCACACCGGGGAGCTGTTTTTT.

The gene calls are TRBV28 and TRBJ1-1; D perhaps matches TRBD1 (6 bases). Trimming took off 4 bases at V and 4 bases at J, with 13 bases between the two ends. The length of the CDR3 is 14 residues. CDR1 and CDR2 (germline): MDHEN, SYDVKM. The CDR3 nucleotides read TGTGCCAGCAGTTCACAGGGACGGGGCACTGAAGCTTTCTTT. Amino acids: CASSSQGRGTEAFF.

The rearrangement joins TRBV19 to TRBJ2-2; tentative D call: TRBD1 (6 bases). Per the germline V gene, CDR1 is LNHDA and CDR2 is SQIVND (reference sequence). V was pared by 6 bases and J by 6 bases, with 11 bases between. This CDR3 region has 13 residues. The CDR3 nucleotides are TGTGCCAGTAGCGAACAGGGACCCGGGGAGCTGTTTTTT. Amino acids: CASSEQGPGELFF.

V usage is TRBV5-1 and J usage is TRBJ1-3, with D tentatively TRBD1 (6 bases). Germline V gene lookup returns CDR1 SGHRS and CDR2 YFSETQ. Trimming shortened V by 0 bases and J by 0 bases, and 7 bases separated the two germline ends. CDR3 length: 15 residues. For the CDR3, the DNA is TGCGCCAGCAGCTTGGGGGACATCTCTGGAAACACCATATATTTT. It specifies CASSLGDISGNTIYF.

This chain links TRBV2 with TRBJ1-1; the D is unclear. CDR1 SNHLY and CDR2 FYNNEI come from the germline V gene. Trimming removed 4 bases from V and 4 bases from J, with 10 bases in between. The CDR3 runs 13 residues. The CDR3 region has the DNA TGTGCCAGCAGTGCCAGGCGAACCACTGAAGCTTTCTTT. Translating gives CASSARRTTEAFF.

The chain uses TRBV7-7 and TRBJ2-7; 16 bases are shared with TRBD2. The CDR3 extends over 18 amino acids. Germline lookup yields CDR1 SSHAT and CDR2 FNYEAQ (reference sequence). The V gene end was trimmed by 1 base and the J gene end by 5 bases; junction bases not matched to a gene: 8. CDR3 amino acids: CASSLVGTSGRASNEQYF. In nucleotides, the CDR3 is TGTGCCAGCAGCTTAGTAGGGACTAGCGGGAGGGCCAGCAACGAGCAGTACTTC.